This T cell receptor (beta chain) came from a study of T-cell memory formation after mild COVID-19. The germline CDR1 and CDR2 sequences are SGHRS and YFSETQ. V was clipped by 3 bases and J by 10 bases, with 20 bases between them. This CDR3 spans 15 amino acids. In this sample, this clonotype turned up a few times. Its cognate antigen is unknown. Findings of the study overall: The pre-infection memory compartment contained some responding clones, suggesting cross-reactive memory joined. Shrinking CD4+ clones resided mostly in CM and EM, and CD8+ ones in EMRA. Contracting clones from day 15 to 85 showed balanced CD4/CD8; later expanders favored CD4+.

5'RACE with constant-segment primers yielded barcoded, UMI-tagged TCR alpha and TCR beta cDNA libraries. MiXCR, run by TCRdb on the 5' RACE reads, gives a single entry per CDR3 protein. The sample has 350,000 to 450,000 distinct CDR3 sequences; under 15% are singletons. Sequenced sample: PBMCs or a T cell subset sorted from them (not recorded which). The rearrangement links TRBV5-1 to TRBJ2-1; D possibly uses TRBD1 or TRBD2 (5 bases each). The TCR was taken from a man between 18 and 29 years old who had mild COVID-19 (a few samples of this study predate the infection). Cell type and time point are not known. CDR3 protein: CASSYSLRGQGEQFF. Written as DNA, the CDR3 is TGCGCCAGCAGCTATTCCTTACGGGGCCAAGGGGAGCAGTTCTTC.